A single sample is the source of the 31 T cell receptor beta chains below, sequenced in a study of cytomegalovirus exposure and HLA in healthy donors. The PCR was carried out with 60 Vbeta primers and 13 Jbeta primers. TCRdb's table, derived via immunoSEQ multiplex PCR, lists solely in-frame clones and lacks some. The data show under 170,000 clones, around 74% seen once. Sample: PBMCs. The source is a man aged 50-59 years in good health and CMV-seropositive.

V gene TRBV11-2 combines with J gene TRBJ1-4; D unclear. The V gene's germline CDR1 is SGHAT and CDR2 FQNNGV. The CDR3 spans 16 residues. The V end lost 5 bases, the J end lost 3 bases, and 16 bases lay between the germline ends. The CDR3: CASSSHRRRANEKLFF. The CDR3 region has the DNA TGTGCCAGCAGCAGCCACCGGCGACGGGCTAATGAAAAACTGTTTTTT.

A few counts support this clone. The chain uses TRBV11-2 and TRBJ1-1; 7 bases are shared with TRBD1. Germline V gives CDR1 SGHAT, CDR2 FQNNGV. There are 13 residues in the CDR3. V dropped 4 bases and J dropped 4; count of bases not matched to a gene: 3. The CDR3 region is CASSSQGGTEAFF. CDR3 bases: TGTGCCAGCAGCTCCCAGGGGGGCACTGAAGCTTTCTTT.

This clone was counted between two and nine times. Germline and junction disagree at one end, which may indicate a read error. This chain joins TRBV27 and TRBJ2-7, with 8 positions matching TRBD2. The CDR3 covers 11 residues. The germline CDR1 and CDR2 sequences are MNHEY and SMNVEV (reference sequence). The CDR3 DNA follows: TGTGCCAGGGACAAAAGCGGGGGAGATCACTTC. Amino acid sequence: CARDKSGGDHF.

V and J are TRBV27 and TRBJ2-7, with D possibly being TRBD1 (7 bases). There are 14 residues in the CDR3. The germline CDR1 and CDR2 sequences are MNHEY and SMNVEV (reference sequence). The V and J ends lost 3 bases and 5 bases respectively, with 14 bases between them. Here the CDR3 DNA reads TGTGCCAGCAGTTTCGTGGCAGGGGGGAACGAGCAGTACTTC. Translated, it gives CASSFVAGGNEQYF.

The chain is built from TRBV2 and TRBJ2-7; 9 nucleotides align to TRBD1. Germline CDR1 and CDR2: SNHLY and FYNNEI. Trimming at V came to 5 bases and at J to 3 bases, leaving 8 bases not matched to a gene. The CDR3 runs 15 residues. CDR3: CASSPSPGQGYEQYF. In DNA form, the CDR3 reads TGTGCCAGCAGTCCCTCTCCGGGACAGGGCTACGAGCAGTACTTC.

J is TRBJ2-1 and V is TRBV30, with D tentatively TRBD1 (5 bases). The germline V gene has CDR1 GTSNPN and CDR2 SVGIG (reference sequence). This CDR3 region has 13 residues. Trimming shortened V by 4 bases and J by 4 bases, and 11 bases separated the two germline ends. This CDR3 is CAWTVQDYNEQFF. In nucleotides, the CDR3 is TGTGCCTGGACCGTACAGGATTACAATGAGCAGTTCTTC.

The chain uses TRBV6-1 and TRBJ2-3; a weak D match, TRBD1 (7 bases). This CDR3 spans 14 amino acids. Trimming pared 7 bases from V and 2 bases from J, leaving 13 bases between. Germline V lookup: CDR1 MNHNS, CDR2 SASEGT. CDR3 DNA: TGTGCCAGCACCAGGGGGGTTCCCACAGATACGCAGTATTTT. This gives the protein CASTRGVPTDTQYF.

The chain joins TRBV2 to TRBJ1-5, with 7 bases matching TRBD1. J lost 3 bases, V lost 6 bases, and 5 bases had no gene match. The length of the CDR3 is 14 residues. CDR1 and CDR2 (germline): SNHLY, FYNNEI. CDR3 DNA sequence: TGTGCCAGCAGACGGGACAGTAACAATCAGCCCCAGCATTTT. As protein: CASRRDSNNQPQHF.

A single count supports this clone. The V call is TRBV7-9, the J call TRBJ2-3; 13 bases are a match to TRBD2. V gave up 7 bases and J gave up 5 bases; unmatched junction bases: 15. The length of the CDR3 is 18 residues. Germline CDR1 and CDR2: SEHNR and FQNEAQ (reference sequence). The chain's CDR3 is CASTHRGPGLAGQDTQYF. CDR3 nucleotides: TGTGCCAGCACCCATAGGGGACCGGGACTAGCGGGACAAGATACGCAGTATTTT.

The J gene is TRBJ1-1, the V gene TRBV28, with D possibly matching TRBD1 (6 bases). The CDR3 sequence is 15 residues long. Germline values: CDR1 MDHEN, CDR2 SYDVKM. Deletions cut 5 bases from V and 4 bases from J, with 17 bases between. As DNA, the CDR3 is TGTGCCAGCAGTGGGCGGGTGGGGGCAGGCACTGAAGCTTTCTTT. It translates to CASSGRVGAGTEAFF. Together with reference TRBV28 and TRBJ1-1, the CDR3 gives the full variable domain: DVKVTQSSRYLVKRTGEKVFLECVQDMDHENMFWYRQDPGLGLRLIYFSYDVKMKEKGDIPEGYSVSREKKERFSLILESASTNQTSMYLCASSGRVGAGTEAFFGQGTRLTVV.

The chain uses TRBV9 and TRBJ2-7, with TRBD2 as a possible D gene (6 bases). Trimming stripped 4 bases from V and 6 bases from J, with 14 bases between. Germline CDR1 SGDLS, CDR2 YYNGEE. The CDR3 has 13 residues. The CDR3, as DNA: TGTGCCAGCAGCCCTCTGCGGGGAAGCGAGCAGTACTTC. This sequence encodes CASSPLRGSEQYF.

Points on this clone: Other DNA sequences from this sample encode an identical CDR3 as well. As DNA, the CDR3 is TGTGCCACCAGCAGAGACAATAGACACAGGGGTCCGGGGGAAAAACTGTTTTTT. This sequence encodes CATSRDNRHRGPGEKLFF. This sequence joins TRBV15 and TRBJ1-4; 7 nucleotides align to TRBD1. This CDR3 comprises 18 residues. The germline V gene encodes CDR1 LNHNV and CDR2 YYDKDF (reference sequence). V was clipped by 0 bases and J by 8 bases; unmatched bases: 15.

The chain carries TRBV28 and TRBJ2-2; 7 nucleotides align to TRBD1. CDR1 MDHEN and CDR2 SYDVKM come from the germline V gene. The length of the CDR3 is 16 residues. J lost 4 bases, V lost 6 bases, and 11 bases had no gene match. The CDR3 is CASSSPDRVGTGELFF. The CDR3 DNA is TGTGCCAGCAGCTCTCCCGACAGGGTTGGCACCGGGGAGCTGTTTTTT.

V is TRBV7-9 and J is TRBJ1-2; 7 bases agree with TRBD1. CDR3 length: 16 residues. The germline V gene encodes CDR1 SEHNR and CDR2 FQNEAQ (reference sequence). J was trimmed by 6 bases and V by 5 bases; bases with no gene match: 15. The CDR3 nucleotides read TGTGCCAGCAGCCCAATACCGGGACAGAGTCAGGATGGCTACACCTTC. As protein: CASSPIPGQSQDGYTF. Combining the CDR3 with reference TRBV7-9 and TRBJ1-2 gives the whole variable domain DTGVSQNPRHKITKRGQNVTFRCDPISEHNRLYWYRQTLGQGPEFLTYFQNEAQLEKSRLLSDRFSAERPKGSFSTLEIQRTEQGDSAMYLCASSPIPGQSQDGYTFGSGTRLTVV.

The gene calls are TRBV11-3 and TRBJ2-7; 9 bases align to TRBD1. Germline CDR1 reads SGHNT; CDR2 reads YENEEA. This CDR3 has 15 residues. V trimming: 5 bases; J trimming: 2 bases; junction bases outside the gene matches: 7. The CDR3 DNA reads TGTGCCAGCAGCATTGGCGGGACAGGGCCCTACGAGCAGTACTTC. Protein product: CASSIGGTGPYEQYF.

In its sample, this clone was seen a few times. The rearrangement uses TRBV28 and TRBJ2-5, with 7 bases lining up with TRBD1. With V trimmed by 3 bases and J by 1 base, 5 bases remained unmatched. The germline V gene encodes CDR1 MDHEN and CDR2 SYDVKM. The CDR3 spans 15 residues. The CDR3 here is CASSLTGTAQETQYF. The CDR3 DNA sequence: TGTGCCAGCAGTTTGACTGGGACAGCCCAAGAGACCCAGTACTTC.

J is TRBJ2-3 and V is TRBV11-2; the D is unclear. Germline values: CDR1 SGHAT, CDR2 FQNNGV. The CDR3 is 15 amino acids. With 1 base removed from V and 7 bases from J, the gap between germline ends came to 15 bases. CDR3 coding DNA: TGTGCCAGCAGCTTAGTTGGGTCCATCAGGAATACGCAGTATTTT. This translates into CASSLVGSIRNTQYF.

This sequence joins TRBV11-2 and TRBJ1-2; D is perhaps TRBD1 (5 bases). Germline CDR1 SGHAT, CDR2 FQNNGV. The CDR3 spans 17 residues. Trimming removed 4 bases from V and 8 bases from J, with 26 bases in between. The CDR3 loop reads CASSSTRAAGRPEGYTF. Written as DNA, the CDR3 is TGTGCCAGCAGCTCCACCCGGGCGGCAGGGCGTCCGGAGGGCTACACCTTC.

The genes are TRBV7-9 and TRBJ2-7; 11 bases align to TRBD1. Germline CDR1 reads SEHNR; CDR2 reads FQNEAQ (reference sequence). J gave up 5 bases and V 5 bases, and 5 bases lay outside the gene matches. The CDR3 is 14 amino acids. CDR3 in amino acids: CASSTGQGANEQYF. For the CDR3, the DNA is TGTGCCAGCAGCACCGGACAGGGGGCAAACGAGCAGTACTTC.

This clone was seen a few times. The chain carries TRBV5-1 and TRBJ2-3; D is perhaps TRBD2 (5 bases). V was shortened by 1 base and J by 5 bases, with 11 bases between the two germline ends. Germline lookup yields CDR1 SGHRS and CDR2 YFSETQ. The CDR3 is 14 residues long. CDR3 DNA sequence: TGCGCCAGCAGCTTGAGTGGGAGAAGAGATACGCAGTATTTT. Amino acid sequence: CASSLSGRRDTQYF.

The chain uses TRBV11-2 and TRBJ1-2; TRBD1 matches at 10 bases. Trimming removed 6 bases from V and 7 bases from J; junction bases left unmatched: 11. This CDR3 has 15 residues. Germline CDR1 is SGHAT and CDR2 is FQNNGV. CDR3 nucleotides: TGTGCCAGCAGGCCCCGGTCCGGGACAGGGGCTGGCTACACCTTC. It is translated as CASRPRSGTGAGYTF.

This clone is a singleton in its sample. In the same sample, other DNA sequences code for this CDR3. The V and J genes are TRBV7-9 and TRBJ2-1; 10 nucleotides align to TRBD2. The CDR3 length is 16 residues. V lost 1 base, J lost 4 bases, and 4 bases stayed unmatched. The germline gives CDR1 SEHNR, CDR2 FQNEAQ (reference sequence). In nucleotides, the CDR3 is TGTGCCAGCAGCTTAGGACTAGCGGGTAATTACAATGAGCAGTTCTTC. Its translation: CASSLGLAGNYNEQFF.

This clone was found a few times. J is TRBJ1-1 and V is TRBV9; possible D gene TRBD1, 6 bases. Germline V gives CDR1 SGDLS, CDR2 YYNGEE. V was pared by 4 bases and J by 4 bases, with 14 bases between. The CDR3 extends over 14 amino acids. The CDR3 DNA is TGTGCCAGCAGCCCCGGTGGCAGGGGCACTGAAGCTTTCTTT. It yields the protein CASSPGGRGTEAFF.

The rearrangement joins TRBV9 to TRBJ2-1; 8 bases are shared with TRBD2. CDR3 size: 16 residues. The trim removed 1 base at V and 5 bases at J, leaving 8 bases unmatched. CDR1 and CDR2 (germline): SGDLS, YYNGEE. CDR3 sequence (DNA): TGTGCCAGCAGCGTAAAAGGGACTAGTCTGAACAATGAGCAGTTCTTC. As protein: CASSVKGTSLNNEQFF.

The chain has TRBV5-1 and TRBJ2-5, with 10 bases fitting TRBD2. Unmatched junction bases numbered 14, after V lost 4 bases and J lost 5 bases. From germline, CDR1 is SGHRS and CDR2 YFSETQ. This CDR3 has 17 residues. The chain's CDR3 is CASSPGVASGSSETQYF. The CDR3 DNA reads as TGCGCCAGCAGCCCCGGAGTGGCTAGCGGGAGTTCGGAGACCCAGTACTTC.

This sequence joins TRBV5-1 and TRBJ2-5, with TRBD2 matching over 9 bases. CDR1 and CDR2 from the germline V gene are SGHRS and YFSETQ. CDR3 length: 16 amino acids. The trim removed 0 bases at V and 3 bases at J, leaving 6 bases unmatched. CDR3 sequence (DNA): TGCGCCAGCAGCTTGGGAATATTAGCGGGAGAAGAGACCCAGTACTTC. Amino acid sequence: CASSLGILAGEETQYF.

In this sample, this clone turned up a few times. This clone may be a read error of a much larger clone one base away. V gene TRBV5-4 combines with J gene TRBJ1-5; possibly TRBD1 for D (5 bases). In germline, CDR1 is SGHNT, CDR2 YYREEE (reference sequence). V lost 2 bases and J lost 4, with 13 bases in between. This CDR3 has 15 amino acids. As DNA, the CDR3 is TGTGCCAGCAGCTTAGAATTCAACAGGAATCAGCCCCAGCATTTT. Encoded protein: CASSLEFNRNQPQHF.

In this sample, this clone turned up a few times. The rearrangement joins TRBV5-6 to TRBJ1-5, with D hard to call. Per the germline V gene, CDR1 is SGHDT and CDR2 is YYEEEE. This CDR3 has 19 residues. V lost 0 bases and J 0 bases, leaving 19 bases between the germline ends. CDR3 DNA sequence: TGTGCCAGCAGCTTGGGCGGGGTAACTCGCATCCTTAGCAATCAGCCCCAGCATTTT. It specifies CASSLGGVTRILSNQPQHF.

The DNA for the CDR3 is TGCGCCAGCAGGCCACTAGCAAGATACGAGCAGTACTTC. It is translated as CASRPLARYEQYF. The chain combines TRBV5-1 with TRBJ2-7, with D tentatively TRBD2 (6 bases). V lost 5 bases, J lost 4 bases, and 13 bases lay in between. CDR1 is SGHRS, CDR2 YFSETQ, per germline. The CDR3 spans 13 residues. The variable domain in full, completed from reference TRBV5-1 and TRBJ2-7, reads KAGVTQTPRYLIKTRGQQVTLSCSPISGHRSVSWYQQTPGQGLQFLFEYFSETQRNKGNFPGRFSGRQFSNSRSEMNVSTLELGDSALYLCASRPLARYEQYFGPGTRLTVT.

This clone was picked up a small number of times. The chain joins TRBV25-1 to TRBJ1-2; TRBD1 aligns across 9 bases. After removal of 5 bases from V and 6 bases from J, the junction contained 4 bases not matched to a gene. CDR1 is MGHDK, CDR2 SYGVNS, per germline. The CDR3 length is 13 residues. The CDR3 loop reads CASSRQGDNGYTF. CDR3 coding DNA: TGTGCCAGCAGTAGACAGGGGGACAATGGCTACACCTTC.

J is TRBJ1-5 and V is TRBV2; tentatively, D is TRBD1 (6 bases). This CDR3 spans 17 amino acids. Trimming left V 4 bases short and J 0 bases short, with 16 bases between. Germline values: CDR1 SNHLY, CDR2 FYNNEI. This CDR3 is CASSGSGTLDSNQPQHF. The CDR3 DNA sequence: TGTGCCAGCAGTGGCTCCGGGACATTGGATAGCAATCAGCCCCAGCATTTT.